What follows is one T cell receptor (beta chain) and its context. This clonotype showed up many times. What antigen it recognizes has not been identified. One base away there is no much larger clone; base qualities are not given. This record belongs to a study of human T cells and chemical hapten exposure (dated by TCRdb to the early 2020s). About the full investigation: For sensitization, 2% DPC in acetone was applied to an approximately 2 cm by approximately 2 cm area of upper inner arm skin. Throughout the approximately 24-week study period, patients were also given weekly therapeutic DPC doses on the scalp. The study tracked peripheral blood TCR repertoire changes in vivo during primary and secondary sensitization to the hapten diphenylcyclopropenone (DPC) in alopecia patients. Libraries were pooled for sequencing, and variation in per-sample TCR yields was attributed mainly to small differences in library volumes within the pool. Blood for TCR sequencing was provided by twenty-nine alopecia patients at one to four time points (pre-sensitization, 2, 6 and 24 weeks). Patch tests used Finn chambers with 0.01% DPC on the upper back, scored after 6 days by International Contact Dermatitis Research Group standards. The patient cohort, mostly female, included alopecia areata with under or over 50% scalp involvement, alopecia totalis and alopecia universalis. Blood was sampled from patients pre-sensitization (week 0) and at 2, 6 and about 24 weeks after DPC sensitization. On the study overall, not on this receptor specifically: Significantly more large CDR3 similarity clusters were formed by expanded TCRs than by pre-sensitization or healthy control sets, consistent with antigen-driven responses. Because every patient had alopecia, a presumed autoimmune disease, the patients' immune response might differ from that of healthy individuals. Patch test score correlated positively with the number of PT1 expanded TCRs, reaching significance at thresholds 8, 16 and 32 but not at 4. DPC sensitization did not change the number of TCRs with a frequency above 1 in 1000, and there was no evidence of changes in global repertoire structure. After repeated subsampling, the strength of the expansion versus patch-test correlation and the threshold at which it became significant changed.

Reading the germline V gene gives CDR1 SNHLY and CDR2 FYNNEI. V and J are trimmed by 8 bases and 3 bases, and the gene matches miss 4 bases of the junction. The CDR3 runs 12 residues from the cysteine to the phenylalanine. Just CDR3 DNA is preserved here, 36 bases in frame from base 1. Explained via the paper, the time point label denotes: patch test 3, about 24 weeks after DPC sensitization. The sample's treatment or condition label is to be understood as: therapeutic diphenylcyclopropenone sensitization with weekly scalp DPC. Blood at each patch-test visit was drawn before the patch test was applied. Eligible patients were aged 18 to 70, diagnosed with alopecia, deemed suitable for DPC therapy, and excluded if pregnant. Total RNA was isolated from unfractionated whole blood collected in Tempus Blood RNA tubes. The protocol used for the library was RACE. The run used a NextSeq 500. During library preparation, unique molecular identifiers were attached to individual cDNA molecules so that TCRs could be counted quantitatively and reproducibly. From each blood RNA sample, both TCR alpha and TCR beta chains were sequenced. Concerning the study's data processing: Samples had a median of roughly 91,000 TCRs, with a range from about 23,224 to 700,000. V, J and CDR3 annotation of the TCR reads was carried out using the Decombinator software suite. Every sample was subsampled to the same number of TCRs (28,000) for the PS versus PT1 abundance plots. Expanded TCRs were defined as absent before sensitization and observed at least eight times at the 2-week time point. TCRdb's own reprocessing of the public reads used fastp at Q25 and MiXCR and kept productive beta chains. Identical CDR3 protein sequences are pooled into one entry, listed with their most common genes and DNA. The V and J calls were not made by the authors but by TCRdb's processing. The sample table records about 52,000 distinct CDR3 sequences; 8% to 10% of these occur just once. Around 16% of the sample belongs to the ten largest clones.

This clonotype was obtained from a woman between 40 and 50 years old with alopecia areata. Some clones in this sample may be carry-over from other donors' samples. Specimen: whole blood, collected in connection with sensitization to the hapten diphenylcyclopropenone (DPC). Recombination linked TRBV2 to TRBJ2-7; TRBD2 agrees with 7 junctional bases. The DNA is as follows: TGTGCCAGCCGGTGGGACTACTACGAGCAGTACTTC. This gives the protein CASRWDYYEQYF. With all but the CDR3 taken from the reference TRBV2 and TRBJ2-7 genes, the full variable domain is: EPEVTQTPSHQVTQMGQEVILRCVPISNHLYFYWYRQILGQKVEFLVSFYNNEISEKSEIFDDQFSVERPDGSNFTLKIRSTKLEDSAMYFCASRWDYYEQYFGPGTRLTVT.